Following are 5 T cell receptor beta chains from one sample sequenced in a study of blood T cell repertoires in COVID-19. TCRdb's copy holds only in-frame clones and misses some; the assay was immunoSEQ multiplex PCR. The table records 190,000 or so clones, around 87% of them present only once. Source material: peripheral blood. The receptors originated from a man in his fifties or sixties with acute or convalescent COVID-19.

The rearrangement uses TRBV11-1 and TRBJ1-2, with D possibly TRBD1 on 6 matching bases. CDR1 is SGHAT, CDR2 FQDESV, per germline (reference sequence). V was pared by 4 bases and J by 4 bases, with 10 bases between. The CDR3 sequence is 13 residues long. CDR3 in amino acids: CASSYGQFYGYTF. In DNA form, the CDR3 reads TGTGCCAGCAGCTACGGACAGTTCTATGGCTACACCTTC.

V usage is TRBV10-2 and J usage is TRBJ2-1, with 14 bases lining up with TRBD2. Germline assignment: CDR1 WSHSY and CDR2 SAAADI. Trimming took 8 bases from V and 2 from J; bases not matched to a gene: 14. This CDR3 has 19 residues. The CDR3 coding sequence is TGCGCCAGCTCCTCTCGGCCGAGGACTAGCGGGAGGACCTACAATGAGCAGTTCTTC. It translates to CASSSRPRTSGRTYNEQFF.

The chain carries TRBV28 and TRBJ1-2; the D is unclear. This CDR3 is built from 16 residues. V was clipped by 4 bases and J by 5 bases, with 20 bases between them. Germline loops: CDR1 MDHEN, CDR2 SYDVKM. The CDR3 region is CASSSPDSETLYGYTF. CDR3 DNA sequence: TGTGCCAGCAGTTCTCCCGACTCGGAGACCTTGTATGGCTACACCTTC.

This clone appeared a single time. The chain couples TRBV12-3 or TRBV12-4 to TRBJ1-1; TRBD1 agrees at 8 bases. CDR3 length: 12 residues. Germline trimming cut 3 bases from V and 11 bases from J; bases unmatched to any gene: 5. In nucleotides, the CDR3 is TGTGCCAGCAGTTTTGTGACAGGGGACGCTTTCTTT. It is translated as CASSFVTGDAFF.

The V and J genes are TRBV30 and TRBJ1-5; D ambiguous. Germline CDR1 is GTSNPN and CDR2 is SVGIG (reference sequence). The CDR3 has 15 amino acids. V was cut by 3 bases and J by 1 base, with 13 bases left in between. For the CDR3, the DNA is TGTGCCTGGAGGCGGGCCGGCGGGAGCAATCAGCCCCAGCATTTT. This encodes CAWRRAGGSNQPQHF. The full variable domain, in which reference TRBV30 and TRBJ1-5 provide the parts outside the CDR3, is SQTIHQWPATLVQPVGSPLSLECTVEGTSNPNLYWYRQAAGRGLQLLFYSVGIGQISSEVPQNLSASRPQDRQFILSSKKLLLSDSGFYLCAWRRAGGSNQPQHFGDGTRLSIL.